One sample yielded the 20 T cell receptor beta chains listed below, sequenced in a study of blood T cell repertoires in COVID-19. Sequenced by immunoSEQ multiplex PCR; TCRdb stores in-frame clones only, minus some. Of under 200,000 clones in the sample, more than 65% were seen once. The specimen was PBMCs or T cells enriched from blood (not recorded which). The receptors were gathered from a man in his 60s who had recovered from COVID-19.

The chain uses TRBV19 and TRBJ1-5; 8 bases map to TRBD1. V was clipped by 5 bases and J by 11 bases; unmatched bases: 8. The CDR3 extends over 13 amino acids. CDR1 LNHDA and CDR2 SQIVND come from the germline V gene (reference sequence). The CDR3 DNA reads as TGTGCCAGTAGTGCAGGGGGCCTGGTGGCCCAGCATTTT. Its protein is CASSAGGLVAQHF.

The chain recombines TRBV4-2 with TRBJ2-1; 13 nucleotides align to TRBD2. Germline V lookup: CDR1 LGHNA, CDR2 YNFKEQ. The CDR3 contains 16 residues. V trimming: 4 bases; J trimming: 3 bases; junction bases outside the gene matches: 3. This CDR3 is CASSRRTSGSYNEQFF. CDR3 coding DNA: TGTGCCAGCAGCCGTAGGACTAGCGGGAGCTACAATGAGCAGTTCTTC.

The V call is TRBV7-9, the J call TRBJ2-2; D is ambiguous. The V gene lost 3 bases and the J gene lost 4 bases, with 12 bases spanning the gap. The CDR3 runs to 15 residues. The V gene's germline CDR1 is SEHNR and CDR2 FQNEAQ (reference sequence). The CDR3 sequence is CASSFPSFSTGELFF. In DNA form, the CDR3 reads TGTGCCAGCAGCTTTCCTTCGTTCAGCACCGGGGAGCTGTTTTTT.

The rearrangement uses TRBV6-2 or TRBV6-3 and TRBJ1-1, with TRBD1 matching over 8 bases. The J segment lost 3 bases and the V segment lost 6 bases, leaving 9 bases of the junction unmatched. The CDR3 has 15 amino acids. Germline V gene lookup returns CDR1 MNHEY and CDR2 SVGEGT. CDR3 coding DNA: TGTGCCAGCAGCTTAGACAGGGGAGGGTACACTGAAGCTTTCTTT. Translation: CASSLDRGGYTEAFF.

The chain uses TRBV19 and TRBJ2-5; tentatively, D is TRBD1 (6 bases). CDR3 length equals 14 residues. V was pared by 4 bases and J by 4 bases, with 13 bases between. Germline loops: CDR1 LNHDA, CDR2 SQIVND (reference sequence). CDR3 sequence reads: CASSRTDWGETQYF. The CDR3 coding sequence is TGTGCCAGTAGTAGGACAGATTGGGGAGAGACCCAGTACTTC.

The chain has TRBV7-8 and TRBJ1-2; 8 bases align to TRBD1. This CDR3 region has 16 residues. V shed 5 bases, J shed 4 bases, and the junction held 12 bases outside the gene matches. CDR1 and CDR2 (germline): SGHVS, FQNEAQ. The chain's CDR3 is CASSLERQGTTYGYTF. The CDR3 DNA is TGTGCCAGCAGCCTAGAACGACAGGGGACTACCTATGGCTACACCTTC.

The rearrangement joins TRBV7-9 to TRBJ1-4, with D perhaps TRBD1 (5 bases). CDR1 and CDR2 (germline): SEHNR, FQNEAQ (reference sequence). There are 14 residues in the CDR3. V lost 1 base to trimming and J lost 6 bases, with 9 bases between them. CDR3 protein: CASSLGREDEKLFF. DNA for the CDR3: TGTGCCAGCAGCTTAGGCAGGGAAGATGAAAAACTGTTTTTT.

The V call is TRBV7-3, the J call TRBJ1-1, with 7 bases that match TRBD1. Germline V gives CDR1 SGHTA, CDR2 FQGTGA. This CDR3 spans 14 amino acids. The V gene end was trimmed by 4 bases and the J gene end by 8 bases; junction bases not matched to a gene: 10. CDR3 amino acids: CASSSAGTALEAFF. In DNA form, the CDR3 reads TGTGCCAGCAGCTCCGCCGGGACAGCCCTCGAAGCTTTCTTT.

A single count supports this clone. The chain carries TRBV14 and TRBJ2-7; D unclear. V lost 4 bases to trimming and J lost 0 bases, with 10 bases between them. The germline V gene has CDR1 SGHDN and CDR2 FVKESK. The CDR3 totals 14 residues. CDR3 amino acids: CASSPVFRSYEQYF. In DNA form, the CDR3 reads TGTGCCAGCAGCCCCGTGTTTCGCTCCTACGAGCAGTACTTC.

J is TRBJ1-5 and V is TRBV28, with no clear D. Germline lookup yields CDR1 MDHEN and CDR2 SYDVKM. Trimming left V 3 bases short and J 7 bases short, with 13 bases between. The CDR3 extends over 14 amino acids. As DNA, the CDR3 is TGTGCCAGCAGTTTTGGTGGGCAAACCCAGCCCCAGCATTTT. Translated: CASSFGGQTQPQHF. Based on the CDR3 plus reference TRBV28 and TRBJ1-5, the full variable domain is DVKVTQSSRYLVKRTGEKVFLECVQDMDHENMFWYRQDPGLGLRLIYFSYDVKMKEKGDIPEGYSVSREKKERFSLILESASTNQTSMYLCASSFGGQTQPQHFGDGTRLSIL.

This clone was picked up many times. The J gene is TRBJ1-1, the V gene TRBV4-1; TRBD1 matches at 10 bases. CDR1 and CDR2 from the germline V gene are MGHRA and YSYEKL. The CDR3 loop spans 15 amino acids. The V gene end was trimmed by 1 base and the J gene end by 4 bases; junction bases not matched to a gene: 3. The DNA of the CDR3 is TGCGCCAGCAGCCAAGGACAGGGGGCTGGCACTGAAGCTTTCTTT. This codes for CASSQGQGAGTEAFF.

The chain couples TRBV11-2 to TRBJ1-1; D is possibly TRBD1 (5 bases). Trimming took 5 bases from V and 6 from J, leaving 13 bases between them. The germline gives CDR1 SGHAT, CDR2 FQNNGV. This CDR3 spans 13 amino acids. The CDR3 sequence is CASSPDSRAEAFF. DNA for the CDR3: TGTGCCAGCAGCCCCGACAGTAGGGCTGAAGCTTTCTTT.

The chain recombines TRBV7-2 with TRBJ1-2; D uncertain. The V gene lost 5 bases and the J gene lost 3 bases, with 10 bases spanning the gap. CDR3 length: 13 residues. CDR1 and CDR2 (germline): SGHTA, FQGNSA. Here the CDR3 DNA reads TGTGCCAGCAGCCCAATTGTAGACTATGGCTACACCTTC. Amino acid sequence: CASSPIVDYGYTF.

This chain links TRBV15 with TRBJ1-4; no clear D gene. The CDR3 covers 14 residues. V was clipped by 4 bases and J by 5 bases, with 11 bases between them. Germline V gene data show CDR1 as LNHNV and CDR2 as YYDKDF (reference sequence). The CDR3 region has the DNA TGTGCCACCAGCATACGCCAGATAAATGAAAAACTGTTTTTT. Translation gives CATSIRQINEKLFF.

V gene TRBV5-1 combines with J gene TRBJ2-7; D uncertain. The CDR3 totals 13 residues. Trimming left V 4 bases short and J 5 bases short, with 13 bases between. The germline gives CDR1 SGHRS, CDR2 YFSETQ. The CDR3 loop is CASSPTFFHEQYF. In nucleotides, the CDR3 is TGCGCCAGCAGCCCGACTTTTTTCCACGAGCAGTACTTC. The whole variable domain, remainder taken from reference TRBV5-1 and TRBJ2-7, is KAGVTQTPRYLIKTRGQQVTLSCSPISGHRSVSWYQQTPGQGLQFLFEYFSETQRNKGNFPGRFSGRQFSNSRSEMNVSTLELGDSALYLCASSPTFFHEQYFGPGTRLTVT.

CDR3 sequence reads: CASSQEGQTSTDTQYF. In nucleotides, the CDR3 is TGTGCCAGCAGCCAAGAGGGGCAGACTAGCACAGATACGCAGTATTTT. This sequence joins TRBV3-1 (or the pseudogene TRBV3-2) and TRBJ2-3, with TRBD1 as a possible D gene (5 bases). With 0 bases removed from V and 0 bases from J, the gap between germline ends came to 10 bases. The CDR3 is 16 amino acids. The germline V gene encodes CDR1 LGHDT and CDR2 YNNKEL (reference sequence).

This clone was seen a handful of times. Other DNA sequences in this sample translate to the same CDR3. The chain joins TRBV7-2 to TRBJ2-5; 7 nucleotides match TRBD1. CDR3 length: 15 residues. Germline V lookup: CDR1 SGHTA, CDR2 FQGNSA. V gave up 1 base and J gave up 1 base; unmatched junction bases: 3. DNA for the CDR3: TGTGCCAGCAGCTTAGTAGACAGGGCCCAAGAGACCCAGTACTTC. This encodes CASSLVDRAQETQYF.

The rearrangement links TRBV27 to TRBJ1-1; D remains unclear. The germline CDR1 and CDR2 sequences are MNHEY and SMNVEV (reference sequence). The CDR3 runs 16 residues. Deletions cut 2 bases from V and 0 bases from J, with 13 bases between. The DNA of the CDR3 is TGTGCCAGCAGTTTACGGGAAGTCCCGCTGAACACTGAAGCTTTCTTT. Amino acids: CASSLREVPLNTEAFF.

The rearrangement joins TRBV28 to TRBJ1-2; possibly TRBD1 for D (5 bases). The germline CDR1 and CDR2 sequences are MDHEN and SYDVKM. With 8 bases removed from V and 4 bases from J, the gap between germline ends came to 11 bases. This CDR3 comprises 12 residues. The CDR3 loop reads CASESQGYGYTF. The CDR3 bases are TGTGCCAGCGAGTCCCAGGGCTATGGCTACACCTTC.

This clone came up once. The J gene is TRBJ2-2, the V gene TRBV24-1; 10 bases are shared with TRBD2. V shed 5 bases and J 0 bases; nucleotides not matched to a gene: 8. The CDR3 is made up of 18 amino acids. Germline CDR1 KGHDR, CDR2 SFDVKD. The CDR3 loop reads CATSAHLAGGTNTGELFF. The DNA of the CDR3 is TGTGCCACCAGTGCCCACTTAGCGGGGGGCACGAACACCGGGGAGCTGTTTTTT.